The 16 T cell receptor beta chains below were found in one sample sequenced in a study of identical twins. TCRdb re-called the 5' RACE reads through MiXCR, storing one row per CDR3 protein. The profile shows around 470,000 distinct CDR3 sequences, over 12% of them singletons. Another study also made use of these data, one on yellow fever vaccine responses in identical twins.

Specimen: CD4+ T cells sorted from blood. These receptors were collected from a young woman in good health.

In this sample, this clonotype turned up many times. The chain uses TRBV7-9 and TRBJ2-7; TRBD1 matches 8 bases. Germline CDR1 SEHNR, CDR2 FQNEAQ (reference sequence). V dropped 5 bases and J dropped 5; count of bases not matched to a gene: 8. The CDR3 is 14 amino acids. CDR3 in DNA: TGTGCCAGCAGCCCCGAGGACAGGGCTGACGAGCAGTACTTC. Translated, it gives CASSPEDRADEQYF.

The V gene is TRBV24-1, the J gene TRBJ2-7; 11 nucleotides align to TRBD2. The V gene end was trimmed by 3 bases and the J gene end by 3 bases; junction bases not matched to a gene: 3. This CDR3 region has 15 residues. Germline V gene data show CDR1 as KGHDR and CDR2 as SFDVKD. The chain's CDR3 is CATSDPGTSGYEQYF. The DNA for the CDR3 is TGTGCCACCAGTGATCCCGGGACTAGCGGCTACGAGCAGTACTTC.

This clonotype has just a few counts. This chain's CDR3 is CASREQVVGRPSTF. CDR3 DNA: TGTGCCAGCAGGGAGCAGGTAGTGGGGAGACCGTCCACCTTC. The chain carries TRBV12-3 or TRBV12-4 and TRBJ1-2; D is unresolved. Between the trimmed V and J ends, which lost 6 bases and 13 bases, there was a span of 24 bases. The CDR3 length is 14 residues.

This clonotype appeared a few times. V and J are TRBV7-6 and TRBJ2-1; the match to TRBD2 covers 8 bases. The CDR3 has 16 amino acids. The germline CDR1 and CDR2 sequences are SGHVS and FNYEAQ. The junction had 7 bases not matched to a gene; V was cut back by 1 base and J by 5 bases. CDR3 bases: TGTGCCAGCAGCTTAGATCCCTCGCGGGGGGACAATGAGCAGTTCTTC. Residues: CASSLDPSRGDNEQFF. Full variable domain (missing parts from reference TRBV7-6 and TRBJ2-1): GAGVSQSPRYKVTKRGQDVALRCDPISGHVSLYWYRQALGQGPEFLTYFNYEAQQDKSGLPNDRFSAERPEGSISTLTIQRTEQRDSAMYRCASSLDPSRGDNEQFFGPGTRLTVL.

The chain uses TRBV19 and TRBJ2-3, with 10 bases identical to TRBD2. The V gene's germline CDR1 is LNHDA and CDR2 SQIVND (reference sequence). This CDR3 has 15 amino acids. Trimming removed 6 bases from V and 2 bases from J; junction bases left unmatched: 5. CDR3 nucleotide sequence: TGTGCCAGTAGAACTCTAGCGGGGGACACAGATACGCAGTATTTT. This translates into CASRTLAGDTDTQYF.

This clonotype was observed a few times. The V call is TRBV20-1, the J call TRBJ2-2; D possibly corresponds to TRBD2 (6 bases). Germline V gives CDR1 DFQATT, CDR2 SNEGSKA (reference sequence). Trimming pared 2 bases from V and 2 bases from J, leaving 18 bases between. This CDR3 is built from 17 residues. CDR3 sequence (DNA): TGCAGTGCTAGATCCACGGAGGGGCCTAGTAACACCGGGGAGCTGTTTTTT. Protein sequence: CSARSTEGPSNTGELFF.

This clonotype was seen a handful of times. DNA of the CDR3: TGTGCCAGCAGTGTTGTAGCGGGGGACTACAATGAGCAGTTCTTC. Its translation is CASSVVAGDYNEQFF. V gene TRBV6-4 combines with J gene TRBJ2-1, with 9 bases fitting TRBD2. The ends lost 4 bases at V and 3 bases at J; junction bases unmatched: 4. Germline V gene lookup returns CDR1 MRHNA and CDR2 SNTAGT. This CDR3 has 15 residues.

This clonotype came up a few times. The genes are TRBV5-1 and TRBJ2-3; either TRBD1 or TRBD2 may fit D (6 bases each). V lost 4 bases and J lost 9, with 21 bases in between. CDR1 SGHRS and CDR2 YFSETQ come from the germline V gene. There are 15 residues in the CDR3. For the CDR3, the DNA is TGCGCCAGCAGCCCCGGGGGAGTACAGGGCTCGACGCAGTATTTT. Its protein product is CASSPGGVQGSTQYF.

J is TRBJ2-2 and V is TRBV5-1, with D possibly being TRBD1 (6 bases). The V and J ends lost 7 bases and 0 bases respectively, with 13 bases between them. In germline, CDR1 is SGHRS, CDR2 YFSETQ. This CDR3 is 15 amino acids long. The CDR3 region is CASLRDTANTGELFF. For the CDR3, the DNA is TGCGCCAGCCTCCGGGACACCGCGAACACCGGGGAGCTGTTTTTT.

This clonotype was seen many times. This rearrangement joins TRBV4-2 to TRBJ1-5; 7 nucleotides line up with TRBD1. Trimming at V came to 4 bases and at J to 6 bases, leaving 15 bases not matched to a gene. Germline-derived CDR1 and CDR2 are LGHNA and YNFKEQ. The CDR3 contains 17 residues. CDR3 nucleotide sequence: TGTGCCAGCAGCCCCCGCTGGGGCCAGGGGGACGTTCAGCCCCAGCATTTT. Encoded protein: CASSPRWGQGDVQPQHF.

The gene calls are TRBV2 and TRBJ2-2; 10 bases agree with TRBD2. CDR1 SNHLY and CDR2 FYNNEI come from the germline V gene. The trim removed 6 bases at V and 1 base at J, leaving 11 bases unmatched. The CDR3 runs to 18 residues. The CDR3, as DNA: TGTGCCAGCAGATTCCCTAGCGGGGGCCTTAAGAACACCGGGGAGCTGTTTTTT. Its translation is CASRFPSGGLKNTGELFF.

The chain combines TRBV7-9 with TRBJ1-1; D uncertain. Per germline, CDR1 SEHNR and CDR2 FQNEAQ (reference sequence). The CDR3 contains 12 residues. The V end lost 1 base, the J end lost 7 bases, and 7 bases lay between the germline ends. The CDR3 protein is CASSLEEGEAFF. CDR3 sequence (DNA): TGTGCCAGCAGCTTAGAGGAGGGTGAAGCTTTCTTT.

This sequence joins TRBV20-1 and TRBJ1-5; D unresolved. The ends were cut back, 5 bases at V and 6 bases at J, with 8 bases in the middle. The germline V gene has CDR1 DFQATT and CDR2 SNEGSKA (reference sequence). The CDR3 spans 11 residues. CDR3 bases: TGCAGTGCTTCCATGGGTCAGCCCCAGCATTTT. This encodes CSASMGQPQHF.

This clonotype was recorded a few times. The chain combines TRBV5-1 with TRBJ2-5; TRBD2 aligns across 7 bases. Germline V CDR1 and CDR2: SGHRS, YFSETQ. After removal of 2 bases from V and 10 bases from J, the junction contained 11 bases not matched to a gene. This CDR3 spans 14 amino acids. CDR3 DNA: TGCGCCAGCAGCTTCGCCCCGCGGGAGCGAGACCAGTACTTC. Its translation is CASSFAPRERDQYF.

Details on this clonotype: One base away lies a much larger clone, so this may be a sequencing read error. J is TRBJ2-3 and V is TRBV7-9; D is unresolved. Germline V gives CDR1 SEHNR, CDR2 FQNEAQ (reference sequence). Trimming cost V 8 bases and J 2 bases, with 5 bases left between them. This CDR3 is 11 amino acids long. The CDR3 loop is CASGNTDTQYF. The CDR3, as DNA: TGTGCCAGCGGAAACACAGATACGCAGTATTTT.

The sample holds a few counts of this clonotype. The V gene is TRBV6-1, the J gene TRBJ2-3; TRBD2 matches 10 bases. This CDR3 contains 14 residues. V lost 5 bases and J lost 5; bases outside the gene matches: 4. Germline V lookup: CDR1 MNHNS, CDR2 SASEGT. The CDR3 reads CASSKGTSEDTQYF. The CDR3 DNA sequence: TGTGCCAGCAGTAAAGGGACTAGCGAAGATACGCAGTATTTT.